This section outlines one TCR beta chain sequence together with its context. Antigen unknown. CDR3 length: 18 amino acids. With 3 bases removed from V and 2 bases from J, the gap between germline ends came to 20 bases. CDR1 SGDLS and CDR2 YYNGEE come from the germline V gene. Enrolled ophthalmopathy patients presented with a Clinical Activity Score of at least 3, a NOSPECS grade of at least 4, and disease duration under 3 months. This sample is drawn from a study of T cells in Graves' hyperthyroidism and ophthalmopathy. The investigators amplified TCR beta CDR3 regions from RNA transcripts. Carried out on the TCR CDR3, a first-round RT-PCR used the HTBI primer set. MiXCR, applied by TCRdb to the multiplex PCR reads, yields one record per CDR3 protein. This table holds fewer than 450,000 distinct CDR3 sequences, approximately 16% found once. Findings and limits, study-wide: Ophthalmopathy could be told apart from stable hyperthyroidism with a 13 V-J model. Ophthalmopathy got predicted by the model a median roughly 6.1 months before its onset.

This receptor was obtained from a woman aged 55-69 years with Graves' ophthalmopathy. This rearrangement joins TRBV9 to TRBJ2-2, with D perhaps given as TRBD1 or TRBD2 (6 bases each). Sequencing was carried out using blood. CDR3 nucleotide sequence: TGTGCCAGCAGCGCCCATGCCGGGGGCCTCAGTAACACCGGGGAGCTGTTTTTT. Its translation is CASSAHAGGLSNTGELFF.